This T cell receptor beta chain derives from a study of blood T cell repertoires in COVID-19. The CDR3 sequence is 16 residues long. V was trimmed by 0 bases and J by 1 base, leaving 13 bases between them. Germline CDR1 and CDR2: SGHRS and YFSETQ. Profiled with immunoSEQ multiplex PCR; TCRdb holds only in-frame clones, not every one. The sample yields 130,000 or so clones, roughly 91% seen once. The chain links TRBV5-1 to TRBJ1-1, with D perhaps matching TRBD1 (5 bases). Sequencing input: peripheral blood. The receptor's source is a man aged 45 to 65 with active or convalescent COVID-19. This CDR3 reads CASSLAVGRENTEAFF. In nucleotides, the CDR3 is TGCGCCAGCAGCTTGGCGGTCGGCAGGGAGAACACTGAAGCTTTCTTT.